One and the same sample provided the 3 T cell receptor beta chains below, sequenced in a study of T-cell memory formation after mild COVID-19. TCRdb re-called the 5' RACE reads with MiXCR, one entry per CDR3 protein. The table shows roughly 120,000 distinct CDR3 sequences, with 22% occurring only once. The sequenced sample consisted of PBMCs or a T cell subset sorted from them (not recorded which). Every receptor here comes from a man between 18 and 29 years old who had mild COVID-19 (a few samples of this study predate the infection). Cell type and time point are not known.

This clonotype was counted between two and nine times. The chain links TRBV12-3 or TRBV12-4 to TRBJ2-3; 7 nucleotides match TRBD1. V shed 5 bases, J shed 2 bases, and the junction held 13 bases outside the gene matches. The CDR3 has 17 residues. The CDR3 coding sequence is TGTGCCAGCAGTCCATCAGACGGGACAGAGCACACAGATACGCAGTATTTT. It encodes CASSPSDGTEHTDTQYF.

Here the CDR3 DNA reads TGTGCCAGCAGCCACCAAGGGACTAGATTACAAGAGACCCAGTACTTC. Amino acids: CASSHQGTRLQETQYF. The chain uses TRBV2 and TRBJ2-5; TRBD2 matches at 8 bases. The CDR3 contains 16 residues. From germline, CDR1 is SNHLY and CDR2 FYNNEI. The V segment lost 6 bases and the J segment 2 bases; nucleotides outside the gene matches: 11.

The genes are TRBV7-9 and TRBJ2-1; tentatively, D is TRBD2 (5 bases). CDR1 SEHNR and CDR2 FQNEAQ come from the germline V gene (reference sequence). This CDR3 region has 16 residues. Deletions cut 0 bases from V and 2 bases from J, with 11 bases between. This CDR3 is CASSLASVETYNEQFF. As DNA, the CDR3 is TGTGCCAGCAGCTTAGCTAGCGTAGAAACCTACAATGAGCAGTTCTTC.